These 23 T cell receptor beta chains came from one sample sequenced in a study of read filtering for tumor transcriptome and immune sequencing (dated by TCRdb to about 2020). Sequencer: Illumina HiSeq 4000. TCR libraries were built from 400 to 450 ng RNA with the Immunoverse kit, using molecular barcoded adaptors covering alpha/delta and beta/gamma chains. TCRdb reprocessed the public reads (quality trimming at Q25 with fastp, clone calling with MiXCR) and kept in-frame beta chains. Entries that share a CDR3 protein sequence are merged under the most common genes and DNA. This sample comprises fewer than 30,000 distinct CDR3 sequences, approximately 15% of them detected only once. Jointly, the top ten make up 35% to 50% of the sample. Sequenced sample: a population of CD138-negative cells sorted from bone marrow. The cell subset or site label, read with the paper, signifies: bone marrow mononuclear cells depleted of CD138+ plasma/myeloma cells by negative magnetic selection. The receptors derive from a donor aged 40 or older with multiple myeloma.

This clonotype came up many times. This chain connects TRBV6-6 to TRBJ2-3; D is possibly TRBD2 (6 bases). Trimming left V 5 bases short and J 0 bases short, with 18 bases between. Germline V gene data show CDR1 as MNHNY and CDR2 as SVGAGI (reference sequence). The CDR3 runs 17 residues. In DNA form, the CDR3 reads TGTGCCAGCAGTGACCCACCCGGGCGGGGAAGCACAGATACGCAGTATTTT. Protein sequence: CASSDPPGRGSTDTQYF.

On this clonotype: With a much larger clone just one base away, this may be a read error. This chain links TRBV7-9 with TRBJ1-1, with a possible D match to TRBD1 (6 bases). Germline V gene lookup returns CDR1 SEHNR and CDR2 FQNEAQ (reference sequence). This CDR3 is 13 amino acids long. The CDR3 region has the DNA TGTGCCAGCAGCTCAGGGGTAGACACTGGAGCTTTCTTT. It specifies CASSSGVDTGAFF. Together with reference TRBV7-9 and TRBJ1-1, the CDR3 gives the full variable domain: DTGVSQNPRHKITKRGQNVTFRCDPISEHNRLYWYRQTLGQGPEFLTYFQNEAQLEKSRLLSDRFSAERPKGSFSTLEIQRTEQGDSAMYLCASSSGVDTGAFFGQGTRLTVV.

This clonotype was detected many times. This sequence joins TRBV9 and TRBJ2-3; TRBD1 is a possible D gene (6 bases). CDR1 and CDR2 from the germline V gene are SGDLS and YYNGEE. CDR3 size: 17 residues. V was pared by 0 bases and J by 1 base, with 15 bases between. The chain's CDR3 is CASSVGGLKGGTDTQYF. CDR3 bases: TGTGCCAGCAGCGTAGGAGGACTCAAGGGGGGCACAGATACGCAGTATTTT.

This clonotype was seen many times. The CDR3 DNA reads as TGTGCCAGCAGCTTAGCGATAATATACAATGAGCAGTTCTTC. This gives the protein CASSLAIIYNEQFF. The chain has TRBV11-2 and TRBJ2-1; D remains ambiguous. Germline V CDR1 and CDR2: SGHAT, FQNNGV. V lost 1 base and J 4 bases, leaving 8 bases between the germline ends. CDR3 length equals 14 residues.

Worth noting for this clonotype: A far larger clone differs by one base, so this is likely a read error. This rearrangement joins TRBV5-1 to TRBJ2-7; perhaps TRBD1 as D (5 bases). Germline V gene sequence: CDR1 SGHRS, CDR2 YFSETQ. Trimming removed 0 bases at V and 7 bases at J, with 20 bases between. CDR3 size: 16 residues. The CDR3 spells CASSLEQVVRAHEQYF. CDR3 sequence (DNA): TGCGCCAGCAGCTTGGAACAGGTCGTAAGAGCACATGAGCAGTACTTC.

About this clonotype: This may arise from a read error, as a much more abundant clone is one base away. V and J are TRBV29-1 and TRBJ2-7; D is perhaps TRBD2 (6 bases). Germline CDR1 is SQVTM and CDR2 is ANQGSEA. V lost 6 bases, J lost 2 bases, and 14 bases lay in between. CDR3 length: 13 amino acids. CDR3 nucleotides: TGCAGCGTCGAGGGACTGGGTCCCTACGAGCAGTACTTC. The encoded protein is CSVEGLGPYEQYF.

In this sample, this clonotype turned up many times. The chain is built from TRBV29-1 and TRBJ1-2, with TRBD1 as a possible D gene (6 bases). This CDR3 has 12 amino acids. Germline CDR1 SQVTM, CDR2 ANQGSEA. V lost 4 bases to trimming and J lost 4 bases, with 10 bases between them. CDR3 sequence (DNA): TGCAGCGTTGCAGGGGAGGGCTATGGCTACACCTTC. It translates to CSVAGEGYGYTF.

This clonotype was detected many times. The genes are TRBV19 and TRBJ2-7, with 10 bases lining up with TRBD1. V trimming: 3 bases; J trimming: 3 bases; junction bases outside the gene matches: 5. The CDR3 contains 15 residues. Germline V gene lookup returns CDR1 LNHDA and CDR2 SQIVND (reference sequence). The CDR3 is CASSISGQGSYEQYF. Written as DNA, the CDR3 is TGTGCCAGTAGTATTTCGGGACAGGGGAGCTACGAGCAGTACTTC. The variable domain in full, completed from reference TRBV19 and TRBJ2-7, reads DGGITQSPKYLFRKEGQNVTLSCEQNLNHDAMYWYRQDPGQGLRLIYYSQIVNDFQKGDIAEGYSVSREKKESFPLTVTSAQKNPTAFYLCASSISGQGSYEQYFGPGTRLTVT.

This clonotype was seen repeatedly, ten times or more. V gene TRBV29-1 combines with J gene TRBJ1-2; no firm D call. Germline V CDR1 and CDR2: SQVTM, ANQGSEA. V dropped 3 bases and J dropped 6 bases, with 5 bases sitting between them. The CDR3 is 10 residues long. The chain's CDR3 is CSVEADGYTF. For the CDR3, the DNA is TGCAGCGTTGAGGCAGATGGCTACACCTTC.

On this clonotype: It is likely a read error: a sequence one base away is far more abundant. This chain uses TRBV7-2 with TRBJ2-7; no reliable D call. CDR1 and CDR2 from the germline V gene are SGHTA and FQGNSA. CDR3 length equals 13 residues. As DNA, the CDR3 is TGTGCCAGCAACTTAGCAAACCCGTGGGAGCAGTACTTC. Protein: CASNLANPWEQYF. Full variable domain (missing parts from reference TRBV7-2 and TRBJ2-7): GAGVSQSPSNKVTEKGKDVELRCDPISGHTALYWYRQSLGQGLEFLIYFQGNSAPDKSGLPSDRFSAERTGGSVSTLTIQRTQQEDSAVYLCASNLANPWEQYFGPGTRLTVT.

This clonotype was recorded many times. The rearrangement links TRBV7-6 to TRBJ2-3; 8 bases line up with TRBD2. Trimming at V came to 1 base and at J to 6 bases, leaving 12 bases not matched to a gene. The CDR3 is 17 residues long. From germline, CDR1 is SGHVS and CDR2 FNYEAQ. The CDR3 here is CASSLEGGTSPYDTQYF. DNA of the CDR3: TGTGCCAGCAGCTTAGAAGGGGGGACTAGTCCTTATGATACGCAGTATTTT.

Only a few counts were recorded for this clonotype. This may arise from a read error, as a much more abundant clone is one base away. The chain combines TRBV19 with TRBJ1-6; TRBD1 matches 8 bases. CDR3 length: 15 amino acids. Germline V gene sequence: CDR1 LNHDA, CDR2 SQIVND (reference sequence). CDR3 protein: CASSPGQGGGSSLHF. The CDR3 DNA follows: TGTGCCAGTAGCCCCGGACAGGGCGGAGGTTCATCCCTCCACTTT.

There are many counts of this clonotype. CDR3 sequence (DNA): TGTGCCAGCAGCACGGGACCGGATAATTCACCCCTCCACTTT. Translating it yields CASSTGPDNSPLHF. V usage is TRBV9 and J usage is TRBJ1-6; tentatively, D is TRBD1 (5 bases). The length of the CDR3 is 14 residues. V was cut by 4 bases and J by 5 bases, with 10 bases left in between. Germline CDR1 is SGDLS and CDR2 is YYNGEE.

Concerning this clonotype: Given a much more abundant clone one base away, this may be a read error. The J gene is TRBJ2-7, the V gene TRBV7-9; 8 bases are shared with TRBD1. There are 13 residues in the CDR3. Germline CDR1 is SEHNR and CDR2 is FQNEAQ (reference sequence). The CDR3 sequence is CASSFSGGPEQCF. The CDR3 DNA reads as TGTGCCAGCAGCTTTTCAGGGGGCCCCGAGCAGTGCTTC. The variable domain in full, with the rest retrieved from reference TRBV7-9 and TRBJ2-7, is DTGVSQNPRHKITKRGQNVTFRCDPISEHNRLYWYRQTLGQGPEFLTYFQNEAQLEKSRLLSDRFSAERPKGSFSTLEIQRTEQGDSAMYLCASSFSGGPEQCFGPGTRLTVT.

This clonotype was seen ten or more times. The genes are TRBV18 and TRBJ1-4, with D unresolved. The CDR3 runs to 15 residues. Germline CDR1 reads KGHSH; CDR2 reads LQKENI. V lost 3 bases and J lost 4, with 12 bases in between. DNA of the CDR3: TGTGCCAGCTCACCTAGGGAAGGCCTTAATGAAAAACTGTTTTTT. Translated: CASSPREGLNEKLFF.

This clonotype was counted at least ten times. The V call is TRBV11-2, the J call TRBJ2-1; D is unclear. The V gene's germline CDR1 is SGHAT and CDR2 FQNNGV. Trimming took off 0 bases at V and 9 bases at J, with 12 bases between the two ends. This CDR3 has 14 residues. CDR3 sequence: CASSLESALSEQFF. The CDR3 bases are TGTGCCAGCAGCTTAGAGAGTGCCCTAAGTGAGCAGTTCTTC. Full variable domain (rest looked up from reference TRBV11-2 and TRBJ2-1): EAGVAQSPRYKIIEKRQSVAFWCNPISGHATLYWYQQILGQGPKLLIQFQNNGVVDDSQLPKDRFSAERLKGVDSTLKIQPAKLEDSAVYLCASSLESALSEQFFGPGTRLTVL.

This clonotype was counted ten times or more. The gene calls are TRBV7-9 and TRBJ2-3; TRBD2 matches 12 bases. Unmatched junction bases numbered 4, after V lost 5 bases and J lost 4 bases. The CDR3 runs to 15 residues. Germline loops: CDR1 SEHNR, CDR2 FQNEAQ (reference sequence). The CDR3 DNA follows: TGTGCCAGCAGCCCCCGACTAGCGGGAGCAGATACGCAGTATTTT. Protein product: CASSPRLAGADTQYF.

Many counts were recorded for this clonotype. The genes are TRBV19 and TRBJ2-1, with TRBD2 matching over 12 bases. CDR1 and CDR2 (germline): LNHDA, SQIVND (reference sequence). V gave up 4 bases and J gave up 13 bases; unmatched junction bases: 5. This CDR3 has 13 residues. The CDR3 loop is CASSTTSGSPQFF. For the CDR3, the DNA is TGTGCCAGTAGTACGACTAGCGGGAGCCCTCAGTTCTTC.

This clonotype was seen many times. The chain joins TRBV19 to TRBJ2-1; D is unresolved. Germline V gives CDR1 LNHDA, CDR2 SQIVND (reference sequence). Trimming shortened V by 4 bases and J by 6 bases, and 19 bases separated the two germline ends. The CDR3 is 16 residues long. The CDR3 DNA follows: TGTGCCAGTAGTACACTTTTCGATAAAAGTTTCAATGAGCAGTTCTTC. Translation: CASSTLFDKSFNEQFF. Together with reference TRBV19 and TRBJ2-1, the CDR3 gives the full variable domain: DGGITQSPKYLFRKEGQNVTLSCEQNLNHDAMYWYRQDPGQGLRLIYYSQIVNDFQKGDIAEGYSVSREKKESFPLTVTSAQKNPTAFYLCASSTLFDKSFNEQFFGPGTRLTVL.

The rearrangement joins TRBV29-1 to TRBJ2-5; TRBD2 aligns across 14 bases. The CDR3 is 15 amino acids. With 6 bases clipped from V and 1 base from J, the junction kept 4 bases outside the gene matches. Germline CDR1 and CDR2: SQVTM and ANQGSEA. CDR3 DNA sequence: TGCAGCGTCGTCGGGACTAGCGGGAGCCAAGAGACCCAGTACTTC. It specifies CSVVGTSGSQETQYF.

This clonotype showed up many times. At one end the junction does not follow the germline gene, possibly because of a read error. This rearrangement joins TRBV11-3 to TRBJ2-7, with 8 bases matching TRBD2. This CDR3 region has 14 residues. Per the germline V gene, CDR1 is SGHNT and CDR2 is YENEEA. In nucleotides, the CDR3 is TGTGCCAGCAGCCCCCGGGGGGGTTCCTACGAGCGGTACTTC. Its translation is CASSPRGGSYERYF.

This clonotype was observed many times. CDR3 nucleotides: TGTGCCAGCAGCCCAGCAGGAGGGACATCCAGCGAGCAGTACTTC. Translated, it gives CASSPAGGTSSEQYF. This chain connects TRBV7-9 to TRBJ2-7; D is perhaps TRBD1 or TRBD2 (6 bases each). V shed 5 bases and J shed 6 bases, with 20 bases lying between them. The CDR3 runs 15 residues. The germline V gene encodes CDR1 SEHNR and CDR2 FQNEAQ (reference sequence).

This clonotype was detected many times. V usage is TRBV14 and J usage is TRBJ2-6; D not certain. CDR1 is SGHDN, CDR2 FVKESK, per germline. V lost 4 bases, J lost 1 base, and 5 bases lay in between. The CDR3 totals 14 residues. CDR3 region: CASSLVSGANVLTF. The CDR3 region has the DNA TGTGCCAGCAGCCTTGTGTCTGGGGCCAACGTCCTGACTTTC.